This TCR beta chain emerged from a study of tumor-infiltrating lymphocytes in primary liver carcinoma. J was trimmed by 9 bases and V by 3 bases; bases with no gene match: 16. Germline lookup yields CDR1 SGHAT and CDR2 FQNNGV. The CDR3 loop spans 17 amino acids. TCR beta cDNA was made from 500 ng total RNA with a constant-region primer. Libraries for TCR beta were built through three nested multiplex PCR rounds, which together made up a slightly modified ARM-PCR procedure. PCR rounds one and two used TRBV1-TRBV30 forward primers with a C-beta reverse primer for approximately 10 cycles each. One entry per CDR3 protein results from TCRdb running MiXCR on the multiplex PCR reads. This repertoire shows more than 150,000 distinct CDR3 sequences, over 50% found once; its top ten account for less than 75%. Germline DNA was extracted too, while blood RNA derived from unsorted whole blood. The collection of 3 to 4 milliliters of peripheral blood preceded surgery.

This receptor was taken from a man between 35 and 55 years old with primary liver carcinoma and hepatitis B virus infection. Material for sequencing was peripheral blood. The V and J genes are TRBV11-2 and TRBJ2-1, with 8 bases aligning to TRBD2. The CDR3 spells CASSLVLSNGRAAEQFF. The CDR3 coding sequence is TGTGCCAGCAGCTTGGTGTTGAGTAACGGGAGGGCAGCTGAGCAGTTCTTC.